This TCR beta chain is from a study of T cells after yellow fever vaccination. Whole-study results and caveats: A minor fraction of clonotypes spanned both CD4 and CD8 compartments. Researchers report a weaker secondary response that nonetheless peaked faster, day 5 versus 15.

By 5'RACE template switching, TCR cDNA was produced, with a universal primer site and UMIs added in the process. TCRdb re-called the 5' RACE reads with MiXCR, one entry per CDR3 protein. The sample holds a few hundred thousand distinct CDR3 sequences, 15% to 20% seen once. The CDR3 is 14 residues long. V lost 4 bases and J lost 3, with 15 bases in between. Germline V gives CDR1 DFQATT, CDR2 SNEGSKA (reference sequence). Regarding this clonotype: Its matching antigen is unknown.

The source of this sequence is a man aged 30-40 years who received the YFV17D yellow fever vaccine. The V and J genes are TRBV20-1 and TRBJ1-1; D possibly corresponds to TRBD1 (5 bases). The sequences come from PBMCs, collected 15 days after the yellow fever booster vaccination. The CDR3 DNA sequence: TGCAGTGCTAAGGGGCACGGGGGTGACACTGAAGCTTTCTTT. Translating gives CSAKGHGGDTEAFF.